This entry describes one T cell receptor beta chain. Its antigen is currently unknown. This entry is derived from a study of identifying expanded T cells in peripheral blood. Study-level findings and limits: Differentially abundant clones: about 1.2 between replicates, 15 to 17 at two to three weeks, 18 to 20 at four. Clone count variance between approximately two-week samples rose with total template count.

During the collection period, no donor immune events like infections were recorded. Produced via immunoSEQ multiplex PCR; TCRdb's table is partial and in-frame only. Of over 100,000 clones listed, about 87% are singletons. CDR1 is SQVTM, CDR2 ANQGSEA, per germline. This CDR3 is built from 14 residues. Trimming pared 7 bases from V and 6 bases from J, leaving 19 bases between. The sequenced material came from blood. The rearrangement joins TRBV29-1 to TRBJ2-1; TRBD2 might be the D (6 bases). The clonotype comes from a person aged 18 to 70 in good health. The CDR3 protein is CSAEVAGRTNEQFF. The CDR3, as DNA: TGCAGCGCCGAGGTGGCGGGAAGGACCAATGAGCAGTTCTTC.